Below are 23 T cell receptor beta chains sequenced from a single sample in a study of PD-L1 blockade in urothelial cancer. Libraries were prepared by immunoSEQ multiplex PCR; TCRdb keeps only in-frame clonotypes and omits some of them. The sample carries some 52,000 clones, under 90% recorded once. Sequenced here: PBMCs, sampled around atezolizumab (anti-PD-L1) treatment. These receptor sequences come from a middle-aged man with urothelial cancer.

V and J are TRBV28 and TRBJ2-7; D may be TRBD2 (6 bases). The CDR3 runs 11 residues. Germline CDR1 and CDR2: MDHEN and SYDVKM. V lost 11 bases and J 3 bases, leaving 11 bases between the germline ends. The CDR3 DNA is TGTGCCGCCGAGGGAGGCTACGAGCAGTACTTC. This sequence encodes CAAEGGYEQYF. The variable domain in full, completed from reference TRBV28 and TRBJ2-7, reads DVKVTQSSRYLVKRTGEKVFLECVQDMDHENMFWYRQDPGLGLRLIYFSYDVKMKEKGDIPEGYSVSREKKERFSLILESASTNQTSMYLCAAEGGYEQYFGPGTRLTVT.

The chain uses TRBV5-4 and TRBJ2-3; 7 bases align to TRBD1. The CDR3 length is 14 residues. With V trimmed by 2 bases and J by 6 bases, 6 bases remained unmatched. CDR1 SGHNT and CDR2 YYREEE come from the germline V gene (reference sequence). The CDR3 loop reads CASSLLDRVDTQYF. As DNA, the CDR3 is TGTGCCAGCAGCTTACTCGACAGGGTGGATACGCAGTATTTT.

The V call is TRBV19, the J call TRBJ2-2; D is undetermined. CDR3 length: 12 amino acids. V lost 5 bases and J lost 10, with 11 bases in between. Germline V gene sequence: CDR1 LNHDA, CDR2 SQIVND (reference sequence). The CDR3 region has the DNA TGTGCCAGTAGTGCCCTGCCGGTGGAGCTGTTTTTT. It encodes CASSALPVELFF. Supplemented by reference TRBV19 and TRBJ2-2, the full variable domain reads DGGITQSPKYLFRKEGQNVTLSCEQNLNHDAMYWYRQDPGQGLRLIYYSQIVNDFQKGDIAEGYSVSREKKESFPLTVTSAQKNPTAFYLCASSALPVELFFGEGSRLTVL.

This chain joins TRBV2 and TRBJ2-2; TRBD2 matches at 7 bases. The germline V gene has CDR1 SNHLY and CDR2 FYNNEI. After removal of 6 bases from V and 4 bases from J, the junction contained 8 bases not matched to a gene. The CDR3 loop spans 15 amino acids. CDR3 DNA: TGTGCCAGCAGCGAAAGCGGGATCGGCACCGGGGAGCTGTTTTTT. This sequence encodes CASSESGIGTGELFF.

This clone has just a few counts. CDR3 protein: CASSPIGLPSSYNEQFF. The CDR3 coding sequence is TGTGCCAGCTCACCCATAGGACTGCCGAGCTCCTACAATGAGCAGTTCTTC. The genes are TRBV18 and TRBJ2-1; tentatively, D is TRBD2 (5 bases). Germline values: CDR1 KGHSH, CDR2 LQKENI. The CDR3 loop spans 17 amino acids. V was trimmed by 3 bases and J by 0 bases, leaving 15 bases between them.

The J gene is TRBJ1-1, the V gene TRBV19; D gene uncertain. Germline assignment: CDR1 LNHDA and CDR2 SQIVND (reference sequence). Deletions cut 5 bases from V and 6 bases from J, with 16 bases between. This CDR3 is 14 amino acids long. For the CDR3, the DNA is TGTGCCAGTAGTGGGCTCGGGAGTTTCCCTGAAGCTTTCTTT. It yields the protein CASSGLGSFPEAFF.

This chain connects TRBV27 to TRBJ1-2; the D gene is possibly TRBD1 (6 bases). The V gene's germline CDR1 is MNHEY and CDR2 SMNVEV (reference sequence). The CDR3 spans 14 residues. The ends were cut back, 6 bases at V and 8 bases at J, with 19 bases in the middle. CDR3 in amino acids: CASRKDSSMWGYTF. The CDR3 DNA reads as TGTGCCAGCAGGAAGGACAGTTCGATGTGGGGCTACACCTTC.

The rearrangement links TRBV7-3 to TRBJ2-6; 8 positions agree with TRBD2. V shed 5 bases, J shed 0 bases, and the junction held 12 bases outside the gene matches. This CDR3 region has 19 residues. The germline CDR1 and CDR2 sequences are SGHTA and FQGTGA. DNA for the CDR3: TGTGCCAGCAGCACCGGTAGCGGGGCCCAACGCTCTGGGGCCAACGTCCTGACTTTC. Protein: CASSTGSGAQRSGANVLTF.

The V and J genes are TRBV11-2 and TRBJ1-2; D unresolved. The V and J ends lost 5 bases and 14 bases respectively, with 18 bases between them. CDR1 and CDR2 from the germline V gene are SGHAT and FQNNGV. The CDR3 spans 12 residues. The CDR3 reads CASSPLVHGGTF. The CDR3, as DNA: TGTGCCAGCAGCCCACTAGTCCATGGTGGGACCTTC.

The genes are TRBV19 and TRBJ2-7; unclear D gene. V shed 1 base and J shed 0 bases, with 13 bases lying between them. CDR1 LNHDA and CDR2 SQIVND come from the germline V gene (reference sequence). CDR3 length equals 16 residues. The CDR3 region has the DNA TGTGCCAGTAGTATAGGACCCAGGCAAAGCTCCTACGAGCAGTACTTC. It translates to CASSIGPRQSSYEQYF.

This clone was observed a few times. This rearrangement joins TRBV6-1 to TRBJ1-2, with 10 nucleotides matching TRBD1. With 10 bases clipped from V and 4 bases from J, the junction kept 9 bases outside the gene matches. Germline V gene data show CDR1 as MNHNS and CDR2 as SASEGT. The length of the CDR3 is 14 residues. This CDR3 is CATLSTGGVYGYTF. Here the CDR3 DNA reads TGTGCCACCCTATCGACAGGGGGCGTCTATGGCTACACCTTC.

This chain links TRBV30 with TRBJ1-2; D ambiguous. V was clipped by 5 bases and J by 7 bases, with 17 bases between them. Germline CDR1 reads GTSNPN; CDR2 reads SVGIG (reference sequence). The length of the CDR3 is 13 residues. The DNA for the CDR3 is TGTGCCTGGGGACTTCTTAACTTGGGTGGCTACACCTTC. Its translation: CAWGLLNLGGYTF.

The chain couples TRBV14 to TRBJ2-1; a possible D gene is TRBD2 (5 bases). Germline CDR1 is SGHDN and CDR2 is FVKESK. Trimming took off 0 bases at V and 0 bases at J, with 12 bases between the two ends. The CDR3 is 17 residues long. CDR3 coding DNA: TGTGCCAGCAGCCAAGAGGGCGGGCTGAGCTCCTACAATGAGCAGTTCTTC. The encoded protein is CASSQEGGLSSYNEQFF.

This clone has just one count. The CDR3 sequence is CASSPAGTGGFTNTEAFF. CDR3 bases: TGCGCCAGCAGCCCAGCCGGGACAGGGGGCTTCACGAACACTGAAGCTTTCTTT. The rearrangement links TRBV4-1 to TRBJ1-1; 12 bases map to TRBD1. The CDR3 contains 18 residues. V trimming: 4 bases; J trimming: 1 base; junction bases outside the gene matches: 10. Germline V gene data show CDR1 as MGHRA and CDR2 as YSYEKL.

This clone ranks as medium-sized. The rearrangement links TRBV28 to TRBJ2-7; 7 bases line up with TRBD1. The V gene end was trimmed by 3 bases and the J gene end by 7 bases; junction bases not matched to a gene: 12. The germline CDR1 and CDR2 sequences are MDHEN and SYDVKM. The CDR3 contains 15 residues. The CDR3 spells CASSFESTGKREQYF. The CDR3, as DNA: TGTGCCAGCAGTTTCGAATCGACAGGGAAGCGGGAGCAGTACTTC.

There are a few counts of this clone. The J gene is TRBJ1-2, the V gene TRBV28; D unclear. The CDR3 is 11 amino acids. Trimming stripped 11 bases from V and 4 bases from J, with 11 bases between. Germline lookup yields CDR1 MDHEN and CDR2 SYDVKM. CDR3 amino acids: CASREVYGYTF. The CDR3 coding sequence is TGTGCCTCCCGAGAAGTCTATGGCTACACCTTC.

The V call is TRBV18, the J call TRBJ1-2; no clear D gene. The CDR3 runs 13 residues. Deletions cut 3 bases from V and 2 bases from J, with 7 bases between. The germline gives CDR1 KGHSH, CDR2 LQKENI. The CDR3 DNA sequence: TGTGCCAGCTCACCCTCAAGCAACTATGGCTACACCTTC. It yields the protein CASSPSSNYGYTF.

The V call is TRBV9, the J call TRBJ1-1; TRBD1 agrees at 10 bases. V dropped 0 bases and J dropped 1; count of bases not matched to a gene: 3. The CDR3 loop spans 16 amino acids. The germline CDR1 and CDR2 sequences are SGDLS and YYNGEE. Here the CDR3 DNA reads TGTGCCAGCAGCGTAGGGGACAGGGGAGGGAACACTGAAGCTTTCTTT. Translating gives CASSVGDRGGNTEAFF.

This chain uses TRBV25-1 with TRBJ2-4; tentative D call: TRBD1 (5 bases). The germline V gene encodes CDR1 MGHDK and CDR2 SYGVNS. Trimming removed 6 bases at V and 1 base at J, with 16 bases between. The CDR3 has 16 residues. The CDR3 sequence is CASSAAGIGAKNIQYF. The CDR3 DNA reads as TGTGCCAGCAGCGCGGCAGGGATAGGGGCCAAAAACATTCAGTACTTC. Full variable domain (rest looked up from reference TRBV25-1 and TRBJ2-4): EADIYQTPRYLVIGTGKKITLECSQTMGHDKMYWYQQDPGMELHLIHYSYGVNSTEKGDLSSESTVSRIRTEHFPLTLESARPSHTSQYLCASSAAGIGAKNIQYFGAGTRLSVL.

This sequence joins TRBV20-1 and TRBJ2-5; D not resolved. The CDR3 totals 10 residues. Trimming removed 2 bases from V and 5 bases from J, with 3 bases in between. Germline CDR1 DFQATT, CDR2 SNEGSKA (reference sequence). The CDR3 DNA follows: TGCAGTGCTAGACGGGAGACCCAGTACTTC. This codes for CSARRETQYF.

The chain employs TRBV5-1 and TRBJ2-7, with 13 bases that match TRBD2. The CDR3 contains 14 residues. J lost 6 bases, V lost 4 bases, and 4 bases had no gene match. CDR1 is SGHRS, CDR2 YFSETQ, per germline. The CDR3 region is CASSPGLAGLEQYF. The DNA for the CDR3 is TGCGCCAGCAGCCCGGGACTAGCGGGACTCGAGCAGTACTTC.

This clone was observed a few times. The genes are TRBV19 and TRBJ1-1; 7 bases fit TRBD1. Per the germline V gene, CDR1 is LNHDA and CDR2 is SQIVND (reference sequence). This CDR3 spans 14 amino acids. Trimming removed 2 bases from V and 5 bases from J; junction bases left unmatched: 5. The CDR3 loop reads CASSIQGVGTEAFF. Here the CDR3 DNA reads TGTGCCAGTAGTATACAGGGGGTTGGGACTGAAGCTTTCTTT.

This clone has only one observation. J is TRBJ1-5 and V is TRBV7-6; TRBD1 matches 12 bases. V lost 3 bases and J lost 6; bases outside the gene matches: 3. The CDR3 is 15 amino acids. Per the germline V gene, CDR1 is SGHVS and CDR2 is FNYEAQ. CDR3 in DNA: TGTGCCAGCAGCTTGGGGACAGGGGGCTCTCAGCCCCAGCATTTT. This encodes CASSLGTGGSQPQHF.